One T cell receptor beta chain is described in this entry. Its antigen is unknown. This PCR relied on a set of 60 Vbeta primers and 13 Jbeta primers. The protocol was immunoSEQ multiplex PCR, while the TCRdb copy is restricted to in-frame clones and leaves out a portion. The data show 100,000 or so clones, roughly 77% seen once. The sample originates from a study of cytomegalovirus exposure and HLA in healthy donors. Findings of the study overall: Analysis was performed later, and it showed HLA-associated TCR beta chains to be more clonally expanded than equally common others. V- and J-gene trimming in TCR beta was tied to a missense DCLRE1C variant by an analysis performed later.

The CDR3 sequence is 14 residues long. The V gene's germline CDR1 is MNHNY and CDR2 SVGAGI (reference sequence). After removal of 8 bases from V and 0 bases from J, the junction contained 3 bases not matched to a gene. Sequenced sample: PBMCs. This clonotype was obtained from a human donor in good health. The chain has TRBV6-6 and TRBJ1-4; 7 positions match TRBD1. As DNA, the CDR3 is TGTGCCAGCTCGGACAGGCCAACTAATGAAAAACTGTTTTTT. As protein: CASSDRPTNEKLFF.